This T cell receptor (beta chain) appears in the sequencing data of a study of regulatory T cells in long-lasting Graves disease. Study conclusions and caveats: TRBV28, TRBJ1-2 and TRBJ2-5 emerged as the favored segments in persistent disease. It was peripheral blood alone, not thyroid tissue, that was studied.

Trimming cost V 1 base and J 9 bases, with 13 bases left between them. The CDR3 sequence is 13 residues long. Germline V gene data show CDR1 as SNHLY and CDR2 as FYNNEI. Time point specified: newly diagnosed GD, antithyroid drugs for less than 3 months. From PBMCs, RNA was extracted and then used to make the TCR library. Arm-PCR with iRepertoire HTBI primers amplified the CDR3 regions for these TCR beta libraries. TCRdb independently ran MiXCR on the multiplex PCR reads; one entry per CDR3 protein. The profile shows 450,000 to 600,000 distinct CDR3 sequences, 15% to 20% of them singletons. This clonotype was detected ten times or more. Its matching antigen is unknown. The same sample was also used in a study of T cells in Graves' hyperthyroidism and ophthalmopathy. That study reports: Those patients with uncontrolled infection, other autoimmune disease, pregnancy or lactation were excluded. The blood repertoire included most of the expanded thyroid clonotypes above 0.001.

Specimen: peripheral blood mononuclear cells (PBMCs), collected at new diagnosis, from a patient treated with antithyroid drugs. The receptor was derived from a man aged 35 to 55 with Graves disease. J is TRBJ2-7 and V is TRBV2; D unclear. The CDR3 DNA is TGTGCCAGCAGTGAAGGAAAAGTTTTGGGGCAGTACTTC. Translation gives CASSEGKVLGQYF.